Shown below are 17 T cell receptor beta chains from a single sample sequenced in a study of cytomegalovirus exposure and HLA in healthy donors. Use of 60 Vbeta and 13 Jbeta primers characterized the PCR. Profiled with immunoSEQ multiplex PCR; TCRdb holds only in-frame clones, not every one. The listing records approximately 200,000 clones. The sequenced sample was PBMCs. The origin of the receptors is a boy between 5 and 17 years old in good health and CMV-seronegative.

This sequence joins TRBV5-4 and TRBJ2-3; TRBD1 agrees at 9 bases. The V segment lost 10 bases and the J segment 6 bases; nucleotides outside the gene matches: 21. This CDR3 region has 17 residues. Germline V gene lookup returns CDR1 SGHNT and CDR2 YYREEE (reference sequence). The CDR3 nucleotides read TGTGCCGACCAGCAGTTCCCTCCCGGGACAGGGACGGATACGCAGTATTTT. This encodes CADQQFPPGTGTDTQYF.

The rearrangement uses TRBV6-1 and TRBJ2-7, with 9 bases matching TRBD1. CDR3 size: 15 residues. V shed 1 base, J shed 6 bases, and the junction held 7 bases outside the gene matches. Germline CDR1 and CDR2: MNHNS and SASEGT. The CDR3 region is CASSEGGQGKSEQYF. The CDR3 DNA sequence: TGTGCCAGCAGTGAAGGGGGACAGGGTAAGTCCGAGCAGTACTTC.

The chain links TRBV27 to TRBJ2-1; D remains ambiguous. This CDR3 has 11 amino acids. The germline gives CDR1 MNHEY, CDR2 SMNVEV (reference sequence). V was pared by 5 bases and J by 5 bases, with 4 bases between. Here the CDR3 reads CASSLDNEQFF. CDR3 DNA: TGTGCCAGCAGTCTCGACAATGAGCAGTTCTTC.

V is TRBV11-1 and J is TRBJ2-7, with D uncertain. CDR1 and CDR2 (germline): SGHAT, FQDESV (reference sequence). CDR3 length equals 13 residues. Between the trimmed V and J ends, which lost 4 bases and 3 bases, there was a span of 10 bases. CDR3 sequence reads: CASSSQDFYEQYF. In DNA form, the CDR3 reads TGTGCCAGCAGCTCTCAAGACTTCTACGAGCAGTACTTC.

The chain uses TRBV13 and TRBJ2-1, with 9 bases fitting TRBD1. V dropped 5 bases and J dropped 7; count of bases not matched to a gene: 12. CDR1 PRHDT and CDR2 FYEKMQ come from the germline V gene (reference sequence). The CDR3 is made up of 16 amino acids. Here the CDR3 DNA reads TGTGCCAGCAGCCAACCCCCGGGACAGGGACCAAATGAGCAGTTCTTC. Amino acids: CASSQPPGQGPNEQFF.

The rearrangement joins TRBV6-5 to TRBJ2-3; no clear D. This CDR3 is 12 amino acids long. Per the germline V gene, CDR1 is MNHEY and CDR2 is SVGAGI. With 0 bases removed from V and 8 bases from J, the gap between germline ends came to 6 bases. The CDR3 DNA follows: TGTGCCAGCAGTTACTCGACGGGTACGCAGTATTTT. Encoded protein: CASSYSTGTQYF.

This sequence joins TRBV18 and TRBJ1-1, with TRBD1 as a possible D gene (5 bases). CDR3 length equals 15 residues. Germline CDR1 is KGHSH and CDR2 is LQKENI. V was trimmed by 0 bases and J by 7 bases, leaving 15 bases between them. The chain's CDR3 is CASSPPPAGINEAFF. In DNA form, the CDR3 reads TGTGCCAGCTCACCACCCCCGGCAGGGATTAATGAAGCTTTCTTT.

The chain links TRBV28 to TRBJ2-2; D perhaps matches TRBD2 (6 bases). Between the trimmed V and J ends, which lost 4 bases and 1 base, there was a span of 10 bases. The CDR3 runs 15 residues. The germline CDR1 and CDR2 sequences are MDHEN and SYDVKM. The chain's CDR3 is CASSSPRGNTGELFF. The CDR3, as DNA: TGTGCCAGCAGTTCCCCGCGGGGGAACACCGGGGAGCTGTTTTTT.

This chain joins TRBV10-3 and TRBJ2-5; 8 bases agree with TRBD2. V shed 6 bases, J shed 0 bases, and the junction held 15 bases outside the gene matches. Germline values: CDR1 ENHRY, CDR2 SYGVKD. This CDR3 is 18 amino acids long. As DNA, the CDR3 is TGTGCCATCAGCGACCCTCTGAGCGGGGGAGGGTACCAAGAGACCCAGTACTTC. Translation gives CAISDPLSGGGYQETQYF.

The gene calls are TRBV11-2 and TRBJ2-2; D is unresolved. Trimming took 1 base from V and 5 from J, leaving 11 bases between them. The CDR3 contains 15 residues. Looked up from germline, CDR1 is SGHAT and CDR2 is FQNNGV. For the CDR3, the DNA is TGTGCCAGCAGCTTAGTTCGAAGGAGAACCGGGGAGCTGTTTTTT. Its translation is CASSLVRRRTGELFF.

The chain employs TRBV28 and TRBJ2-4; D ambiguous. Germline V gene sequence: CDR1 MDHEN, CDR2 SYDVKM. The CDR3 spans 14 residues. The V and J ends lost 2 bases and 0 bases respectively, with 5 bases between them. For the CDR3, the DNA is TGTGCCAGCAGTTTAGAGTTAGCCAAAAACATTCAGTACTTC. Amino acid sequence: CASSLELAKNIQYF.

The chain links TRBV7-2 to TRBJ1-5; no clear D gene. CDR3 size: 14 residues. The V gene's germline CDR1 is SGHTA and CDR2 FQGNSA. The germline V and J ends were trimmed by 5 bases and 4 bases, with 12 bases remaining between them. CDR3 in amino acids: CASSLDAGNQPQHF. As DNA, the CDR3 is TGTGCCAGCAGCCTCGACGCCGGGAATCAGCCCCAGCATTTT.

J is TRBJ2-1 and V is TRBV27; D remains unclear. The CDR3 spans 15 residues. Germline V gene data show CDR1 as MNHEY and CDR2 as SMNVEV (reference sequence). Between the trimmed V and J ends, which lost 6 bases and 2 bases, there was a span of 14 bases. CDR3 region: CASRDNRKPYNEQFF. The DNA for the CDR3 is TGTGCCAGCAGGGATAACAGAAAACCCTACAATGAGCAGTTCTTC.

The rearrangement links TRBV5-1 to TRBJ1-2, with 8 bases matching TRBD1. CDR1 SGHRS and CDR2 YFSETQ come from the germline V gene. This CDR3 region has 13 residues. The V segment lost 8 bases and the J segment 2 bases; nucleotides outside the gene matches: 5. The CDR3 spells CASKTGANYGYTF. The DNA for the CDR3 is TGCGCCAGTAAGACAGGGGCAAACTATGGCTACACCTTC.

The J gene is TRBJ1-1, the V gene TRBV11-1; no definite D call. The germline V gene has CDR1 SGHAT and CDR2 FQDESV (reference sequence). Trimming took 2 bases from V and 0 from J, leaving 16 bases between them. This CDR3 is built from 17 residues. In DNA form, the CDR3 reads TGTGCCAGCAGCTTAAACTCCCCCTTTACCCTGAACACTGAAGCTTTCTTT. Amino acid sequence: CASSLNSPFTLNTEAFF. Full variable domain (missing parts from reference TRBV11-1 and TRBJ1-1): EAEVAQSPRYKITEKSQAVAFWCDPISGHATLYWYRQILGQGPELLVQFQDESVVDDSQLPKDRFSAERLKGVDSTLKIQPAELGDSAMYLCASSLNSPFTLNTEAFFGQGTRLTVV.

The chain has TRBV7-6 and TRBJ2-3; perhaps TRBD2 as D (6 bases). Germline CDR1 and CDR2: SGHVS and FNYEAQ. V was shortened by 5 bases and J by 4 bases, with 16 bases between the two germline ends. The CDR3 length is 15 residues. The CDR3 bases are TGTGCCAGCAGCCCCTATATGGAGGGCCCAGATACGCAGTATTTT. Protein product: CASSPYMEGPDTQYF. Full variable domain (outside the CDR3, taken from reference TRBV7-6 and TRBJ2-3): GAGVSQSPRYKVTKRGQDVALRCDPISGHVSLYWYRQALGQGPEFLTYFNYEAQQDKSGLPNDRFSAERPEGSISTLTIQRTEQRDSAMYRCASSPYMEGPDTQYFGPGTRLTVL.

V is TRBV2 and J is TRBJ2-7; TRBD1 is a possible D gene (6 bases). CDR3 length: 12 amino acids. CDR1 is SNHLY and CDR2 is FYNNEI in the germline V gene. With 6 bases removed from V and 3 bases from J, the gap between germline ends came to 9 bases. CDR3 DNA: TGTGCCAGCAGCGGACAGAACTACGAGCAGTACTTC. Protein sequence: CASSGQNYEQYF.